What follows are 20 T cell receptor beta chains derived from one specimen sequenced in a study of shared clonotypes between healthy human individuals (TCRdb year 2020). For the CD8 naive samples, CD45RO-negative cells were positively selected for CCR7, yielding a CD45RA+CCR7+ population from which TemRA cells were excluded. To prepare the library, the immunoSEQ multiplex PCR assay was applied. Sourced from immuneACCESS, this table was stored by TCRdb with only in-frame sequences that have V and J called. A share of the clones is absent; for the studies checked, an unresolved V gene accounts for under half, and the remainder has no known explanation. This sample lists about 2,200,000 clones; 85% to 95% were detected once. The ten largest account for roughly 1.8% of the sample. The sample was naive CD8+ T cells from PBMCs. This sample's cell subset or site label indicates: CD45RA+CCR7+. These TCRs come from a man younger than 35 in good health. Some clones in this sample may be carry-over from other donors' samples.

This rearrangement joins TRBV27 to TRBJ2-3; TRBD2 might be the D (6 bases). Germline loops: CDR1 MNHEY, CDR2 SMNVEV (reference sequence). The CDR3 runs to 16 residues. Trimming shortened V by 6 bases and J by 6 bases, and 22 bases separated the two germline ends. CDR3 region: CASRFLASAPRDTQYF. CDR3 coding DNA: TGTGCCAGCAGATTCCTGGCTAGCGCTCCTCGGGATACGCAGTATTTT.

CDR3 coding DNA: TGTGCCAGTACCGACAGGAGGATTAGCACAGATACGCAGTATTTT. This codes for CASTDRRISTDTQYF. This chain links TRBV19 with TRBJ2-3; D might be TRBD1 (6 bases). CDR3 size: 15 residues. Per germline, CDR1 LNHDA and CDR2 SQIVND (reference sequence). Deletions cut 7 bases from V and 0 bases from J, with 14 bases between.

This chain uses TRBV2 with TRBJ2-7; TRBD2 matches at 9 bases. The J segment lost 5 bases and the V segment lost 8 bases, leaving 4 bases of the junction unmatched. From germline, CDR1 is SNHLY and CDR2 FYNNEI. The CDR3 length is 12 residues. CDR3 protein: CASAGGPNEQYF. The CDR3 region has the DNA TGTGCCAGCGCGGGAGGGCCAAACGAGCAGTACTTC.

The CDR3 loop reads CASSLDSSGNQPQHF. In DNA, the CDR3 is TGTGCCAGCAGCTTAGATAGTTCGGGCAATCAGCCCCAGCATTTT. The chain links TRBV7-9 to TRBJ1-5; D remains unclear. V was trimmed by 1 base and J by 2 bases, leaving 9 bases between them. This CDR3 comprises 15 residues. CDR1 is SEHNR, CDR2 FQNEAQ, per germline (reference sequence). The full variable domain, its missing parts supplied by reference TRBV7-9 and TRBJ1-5, is DTGVSQNPRHKITKRGQNVTFRCDPISEHNRLYWYRQTLGQGPEFLTYFQNEAQLEKSRLLSDRFSAERPKGSFSTLEIQRTEQGDSAMYLCASSLDSSGNQPQHFGDGTRLSIL.

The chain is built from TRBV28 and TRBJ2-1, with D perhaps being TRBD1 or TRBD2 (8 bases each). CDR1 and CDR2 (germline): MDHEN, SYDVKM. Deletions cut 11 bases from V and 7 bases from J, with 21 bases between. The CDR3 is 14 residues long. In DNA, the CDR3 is TGTGCCGCGGCCGGGGGGGACAGGTGGAATGAGCAGTTCTTC. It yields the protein CAAAGGDRWNEQFF.

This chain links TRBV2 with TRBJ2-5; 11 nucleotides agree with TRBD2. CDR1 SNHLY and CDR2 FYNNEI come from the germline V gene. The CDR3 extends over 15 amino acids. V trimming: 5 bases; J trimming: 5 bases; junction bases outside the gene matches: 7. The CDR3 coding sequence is TGTGCCAGCAGTTATAGCGGGAGGGCCGGGGAGACCCAGTACTTC. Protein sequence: CASSYSGRAGETQYF.

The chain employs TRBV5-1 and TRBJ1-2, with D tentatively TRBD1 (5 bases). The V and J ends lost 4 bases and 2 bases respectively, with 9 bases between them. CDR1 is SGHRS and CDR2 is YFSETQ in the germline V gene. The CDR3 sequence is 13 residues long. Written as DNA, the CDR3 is TGCGCCAGCAGCAGAGGGGTGAACTATGGCTACACCTTC. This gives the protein CASSRGVNYGYTF.

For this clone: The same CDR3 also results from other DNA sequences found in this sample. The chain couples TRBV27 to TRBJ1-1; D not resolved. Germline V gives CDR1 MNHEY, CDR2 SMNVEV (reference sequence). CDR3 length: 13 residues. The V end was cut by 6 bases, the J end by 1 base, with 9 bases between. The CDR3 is CASRQQGNTEAFF. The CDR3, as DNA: TGTGCCAGCAGACAACAAGGGAACACTGAAGCTTTCTTT.

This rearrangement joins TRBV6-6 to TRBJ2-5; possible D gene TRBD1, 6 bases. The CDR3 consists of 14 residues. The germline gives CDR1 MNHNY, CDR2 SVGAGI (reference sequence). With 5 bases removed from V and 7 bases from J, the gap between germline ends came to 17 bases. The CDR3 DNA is TGTGCCAGCAGTGTCGACAGGTCCCAGGGGACCCAGTACTTC. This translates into CASSVDRSQGTQYF.

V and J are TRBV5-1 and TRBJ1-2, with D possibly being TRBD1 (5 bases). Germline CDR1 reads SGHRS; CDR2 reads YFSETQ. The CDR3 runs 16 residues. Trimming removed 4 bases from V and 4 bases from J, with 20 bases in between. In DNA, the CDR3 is TGCGCCAGCAGCCAACACCCGAGTAGGGGCATCTATGGCTACACCTTC. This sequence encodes CASSQHPSRGIYGYTF.

The CDR3 here is CASSLSLAGGGDTQYF. In nucleotides, the CDR3 is TGCGCCAGCAGCCTATCCTTAGCGGGAGGTGGCGATACGCAGTATTTT. The chain recombines TRBV4-1 with TRBJ2-3; the match to TRBD2 covers 10 bases. The CDR3 sequence is 16 residues long. The germline V gene has CDR1 MGHRA and CDR2 YSYEKL. The trim removed 4 bases at V and 6 bases at J, leaving 10 bases unmatched.

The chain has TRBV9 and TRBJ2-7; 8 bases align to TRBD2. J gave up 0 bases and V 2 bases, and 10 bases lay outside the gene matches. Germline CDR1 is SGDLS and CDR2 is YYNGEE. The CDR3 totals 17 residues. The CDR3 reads CASSVRDTSGSSYEQYF. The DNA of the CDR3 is TGTGCCAGCAGCGTCCGAGATACTAGCGGTAGCTCCTACGAGCAGTACTTC.

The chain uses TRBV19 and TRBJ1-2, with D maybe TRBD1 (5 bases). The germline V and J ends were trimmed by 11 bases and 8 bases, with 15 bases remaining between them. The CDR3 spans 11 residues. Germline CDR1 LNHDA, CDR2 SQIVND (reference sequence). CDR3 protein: CAGQGSYGYTF. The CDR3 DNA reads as TGTGCCGGCCAGGGATCCTACGGCTACACCTTC.

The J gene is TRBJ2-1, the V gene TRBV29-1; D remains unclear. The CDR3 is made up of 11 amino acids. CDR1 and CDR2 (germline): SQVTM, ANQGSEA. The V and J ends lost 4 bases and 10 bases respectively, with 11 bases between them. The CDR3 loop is CSVVRAGEQFF. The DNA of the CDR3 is TGCAGCGTTGTTAGGGCCGGGGAGCAGTTCTTC.

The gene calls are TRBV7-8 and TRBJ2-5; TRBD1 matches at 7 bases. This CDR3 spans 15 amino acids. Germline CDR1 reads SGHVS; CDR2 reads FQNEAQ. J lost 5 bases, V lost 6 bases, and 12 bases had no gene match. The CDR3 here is CASRNGTVRRETQYF. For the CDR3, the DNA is TGTGCCAGCAGAAATGGGACAGTTCGGCGGGAGACCCAGTACTTC.

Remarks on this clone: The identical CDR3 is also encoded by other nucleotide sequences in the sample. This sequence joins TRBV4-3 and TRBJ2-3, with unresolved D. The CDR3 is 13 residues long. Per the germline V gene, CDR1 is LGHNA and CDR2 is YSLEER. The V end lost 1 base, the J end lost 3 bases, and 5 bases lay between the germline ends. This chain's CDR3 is CASSQVGTDTQYF. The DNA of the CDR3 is TGCGCCAGCAGCCAAGTCGGGACAGATACGCAGTATTTT.

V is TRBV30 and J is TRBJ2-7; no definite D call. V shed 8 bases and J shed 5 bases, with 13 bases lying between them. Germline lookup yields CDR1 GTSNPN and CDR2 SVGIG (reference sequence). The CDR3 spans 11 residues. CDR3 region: CAQLGFHEQYF. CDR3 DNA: TGTGCCCAGTTGGGCTTCCACGAGCAGTACTTC.

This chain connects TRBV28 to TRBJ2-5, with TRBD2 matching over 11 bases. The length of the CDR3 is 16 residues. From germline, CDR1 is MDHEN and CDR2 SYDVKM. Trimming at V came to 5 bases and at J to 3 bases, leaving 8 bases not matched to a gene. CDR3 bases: TGTGCCAGCAGTGTTCCCCAGGGACTAGCGGAAGAGACCCAGTACTTC. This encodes CASSVPQGLAEETQYF.

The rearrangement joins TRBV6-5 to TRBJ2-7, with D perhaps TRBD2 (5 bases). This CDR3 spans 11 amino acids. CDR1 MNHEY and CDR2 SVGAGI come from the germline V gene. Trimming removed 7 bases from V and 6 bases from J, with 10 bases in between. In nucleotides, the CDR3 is TGTGCCAGCATAGAGGGAAGCGAGCAGTACTTC. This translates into CASIEGSEQYF.

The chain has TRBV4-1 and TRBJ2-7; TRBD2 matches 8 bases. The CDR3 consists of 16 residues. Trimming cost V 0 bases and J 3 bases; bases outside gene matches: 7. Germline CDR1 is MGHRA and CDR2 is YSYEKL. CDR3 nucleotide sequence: TGCGCCAGCAGCCAAGATAGTAGCGGGACATACTACGAGCAGTACTTC. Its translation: CASSQDSSGTYYEQYF.